This T cell receptor beta chain came from a study of T cells in Graves' hyperthyroidism and ophthalmopathy (dated by TCRdb to about 2019). About the full investigation: Peripheral blood samples were taken at initial diagnosis, before any treatment was given. A discovery cohort of around 100 patients, roughly 40 with Graves' ophthalmopathy and 55 to 60 with stable Graves' hyperthyroidism, was used to find distinguishing TCR V-J signatures. Prospective prediction of ophthalmopathy was tested in an independent validation cohort of approximately 19 hyperthyroidism patients and 17 patients who later progressed to ophthalmopathy. For training and testing, the 100 or so patients in the discovery cohort were randomly divided in a 7:3 ratio. The study also compared thyroid tissue and blood T-cell repertoires from 5 to 7 Graves' hyperthyroidism patients. After sampling, hyperthyroidism patients received methimazole starting at 30 mg daily, and ophthalmopathy patients received high-dose intravenous methylprednisolone. According to the paper, TCR Vbeta CDR3 sequencing was carried out on over 130 peripheral blood samples, which came from around 43 ophthalmopathy, 75 or so hyperthyroidism and about 17 progressor patients.

Overall study results and their limits: Blood samples also contained most of the expanded thyroid clonotypes (frequency above 0.001), which suggests that blood repertoires may reflect thyroid immune responses. Sample size was not statistically predetermined, and investigators were not blinded to group allocation. A model built on a 13 V-J signature distinguished ophthalmopathy from stable hyperthyroidism, reaching around 90% sensitivity and approximately 83% specificity in cross-validation and 80%/75% in testing. In validation, progression to ophthalmopathy was predicted by the model with about 70% sensitivity and just over 72% specificity, a median of 6.5 months before onset.

V is pared back by 5 bases and J by 7 bases, with 15 bases lying between the germline termini. In the germline V gene (reference sequence), CDR1 corresponds to LNHDA and CDR2 to SQIVND. The CDR3 starts with the cysteine, ends with the phenylalanine, and has 14 residues. Only the CDR3 part of the read is kept: 42 bases, read in frame from the first base. As regards this clonotype: The antigen it binds to is not known. No base-level quality is on record; no much larger clone is a single base apart.

The TCR beta CDR3 regions were amplified from RNA transcripts. A first-round RT-PCR of the TCR CDR3 used the HTBI primer set with the Qiagen OneStep RT-PCR kit. A second multiplex PCR round built the libraries, followed by size selection and purification. The libraries were sequenced on an Illumina HiSeq2000 using paired-end 100 bp reads. In the authors' own workflow: Raw data were processed with SOAPnuke, discarding reads with adapters, uncalled bases, mean Phred below 15, or no exact constant-primer or identifier match. High-quality paired reads were merged using COPE v1.2.5, and each unique nucleotide sequence was defined as a clonotype. Clonotypes were aligned to IMGT TRBV, TRBD and TRBJ reference segments using MiTCR v1.1. Analysis was restricted to V-J combinations with a frequency above 0.0001, which covered roughly 99% of repertoires. The TCS score was defined as F50 (clonal expansion) divided by E x V (chaos), with BLOSUM62-based TCRdist calculated between CDR3 peptides within each V-J. Welch's t-statistics and random forest reduced several hundred V-J features to roughly 13, which were used in a naive Bayes classifier (R e1071). TCRdb trimmed public reads at Q25 via fastp, called clones via MiXCR and kept in-frame beta chains. All rows with the same CDR3 protein become a single entry with the most common DNA and genes. These V and J calls derive from TCRdb rather than the authors' analysis. The sample table shows some 550,000 distinct CDR3 sequences, and 15% to 20% are seen once. The ten largest clones represent 2.5% to 4% of the sample.

Ophthalmopathy patients had moderately to severely active disease, with a Clinical Activity Score of 3 or more, a NOSPECS grade of 4 or more, and a disease duration of less than 3 months. Patients with uncontrolled infections, other autoimmune diseases, pregnancy or lactation were excluded. Diagnoses were established on the basis of clinical symptoms, serum thyroxine and TRAb, thyroid ultrasound, and orbital computed tomography. PBMCs were separated from 10 ml of fresh peripheral blood using Ficoll-Paque density gradient centrifugation. Total RNA was extracted with Trizol reagent, and quality was checked on an Agilent 2100 Bioanalyzer.

The sample was blood. This receptor was identified in a woman in her 40s with Graves' ophthalmopathy. The chain uses TRBV19 and TRBJ2-1; a tentative D match to TRBD2 spans 5 bases. The nucleotide sequence reads TGTGCCAGTAGTGGACGGGAAAGTGTGAATGAGCAGTTCTTC. The encoded protein is CASSGRESVNEQFF.